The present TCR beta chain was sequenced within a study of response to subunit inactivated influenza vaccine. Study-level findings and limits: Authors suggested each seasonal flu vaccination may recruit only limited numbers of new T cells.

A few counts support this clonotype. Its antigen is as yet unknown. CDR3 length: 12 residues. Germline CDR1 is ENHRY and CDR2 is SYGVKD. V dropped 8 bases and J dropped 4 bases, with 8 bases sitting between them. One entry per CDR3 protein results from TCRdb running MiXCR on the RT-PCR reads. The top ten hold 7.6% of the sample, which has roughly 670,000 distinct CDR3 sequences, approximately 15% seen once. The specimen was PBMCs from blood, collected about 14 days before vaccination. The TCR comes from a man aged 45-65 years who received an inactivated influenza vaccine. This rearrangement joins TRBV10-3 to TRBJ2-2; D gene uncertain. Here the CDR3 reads CAIEESTGELFF. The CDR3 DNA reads TGTGCCATCGAGGAGTCCACCGGGGAGCTGTTTTTT.